The 3 T cell receptor beta chains below come from one sample, sequenced in a study of T cells in Graves' hyperthyroidism and ophthalmopathy. Using RNA transcripts as the source, TCR beta CDR3 regions were amplified. In the first-round RT-PCR of the TCR CDR3, the HTBI primer set was used. MiXCR was run by TCRdb on the multiplex PCR reads, yielding one entry per CDR3 protein. The data show about 300,000 distinct CDR3 sequences, with about 19% seen just once and 39% held by the top ten. Sequencing input: blood. Source of these receptors: a man aged 45-65 years with Graves' ophthalmopathy.

This clonotype was counted at least ten times. The rearrangement joins TRBV28 to TRBJ1-2; the D is unclear. The CDR3 is 15 residues long. Germline CDR1 and CDR2: MDHEN and SYDVKM. V lost 5 bases and J lost 0, with 13 bases in between. The CDR3 here is CASSGSRRTNYGYTF. The CDR3 coding sequence is TGTGCCAGCAGTGGCAGCAGAAGAACTAACTATGGCTACACCTTC.

This clonotype showed up just a few times. The rearrangement joins TRBV19 to TRBJ2-1; possible D gene TRBD1, 6 bases. Germline V gene lookup returns CDR1 LNHDA and CDR2 SQIVND (reference sequence). The germline V and J ends were trimmed by 9 bases and 1 base, with 25 bases remaining between them. The CDR3 length is 18 residues. CDR3 DNA: TGTGCCAGCGCCCTCGCTGGCCGGGACATCCTATCCTACAATGAGCAGTTCTTC. It encodes CASALAGRDILSYNEQFF.

This clonotype was detected a few times. The genes are TRBV6-1 and TRBJ2-1; 7 positions agree with TRBD1. Germline V gene data show CDR1 as MNHNS and CDR2 as SASEGT. This CDR3 has 12 amino acids. The trim removed 5 bases at V and 10 bases at J, leaving 5 bases unmatched. In DNA, the CDR3 is TGTGCCAGCAGTTACGACAGGGCCGAGCAGTTCTTC. It specifies CASSYDRAEQFF.